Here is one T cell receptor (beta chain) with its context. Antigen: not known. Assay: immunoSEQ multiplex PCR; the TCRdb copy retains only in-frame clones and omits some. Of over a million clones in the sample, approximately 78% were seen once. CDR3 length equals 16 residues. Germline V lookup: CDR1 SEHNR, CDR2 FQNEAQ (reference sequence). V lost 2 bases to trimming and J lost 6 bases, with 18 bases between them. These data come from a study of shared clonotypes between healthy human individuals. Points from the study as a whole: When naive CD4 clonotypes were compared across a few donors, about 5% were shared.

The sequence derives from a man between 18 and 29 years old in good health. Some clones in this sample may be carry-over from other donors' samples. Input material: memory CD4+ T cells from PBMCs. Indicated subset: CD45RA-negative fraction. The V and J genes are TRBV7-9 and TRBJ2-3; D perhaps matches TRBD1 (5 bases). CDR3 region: CASSLPGREVADTQYF. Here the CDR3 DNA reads TGTGCCAGCAGCTTACCGGGCAGGGAAGTGGCGGATACGCAGTATTTT.